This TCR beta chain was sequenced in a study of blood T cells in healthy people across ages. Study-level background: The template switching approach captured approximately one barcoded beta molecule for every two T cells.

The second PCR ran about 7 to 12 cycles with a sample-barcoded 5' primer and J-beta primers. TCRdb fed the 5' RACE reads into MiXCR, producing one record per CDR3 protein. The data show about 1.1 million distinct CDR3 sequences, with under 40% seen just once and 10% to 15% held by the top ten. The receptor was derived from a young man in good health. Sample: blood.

The DNA for the CDR3 is TGTGCCAGCAGCTTAAGTGGCGGACACGAGCAGTACTTC. Translating it yields CASSLSGGHEQYF. The rearrangement links TRBV7-3 to TRBJ2-7; no clear D gene. The CDR3 contains 13 residues. The V and J ends lost 1 base and 5 bases respectively, with 9 bases between them. In germline, CDR1 is SGHTA, CDR2 FQGTGA. The whole variable domain, remainder taken from reference TRBV7-3 and TRBJ2-7, is GAGVSQTPSNKVTEKGKYVELRCDPISGHTALYWYRQSLGQGPEFLIYFQGTGAADDSGLPNDRFFAVRPEGSVSTLKIQRTERGDSAVYLCASSLSGGHEQYFGPGTRLTVT.